This T cell receptor beta chain was found in a study of neurological immune-mediated disorders. Whenever a sequencing run was performed, it yielded over 190 million TCR-beta sequences from 15-18 subjects. TCRdb used MiXCR to reprocess the 5' RACE reads, holding one entry per CDR3 protein. The data contain roughly 30,000 distinct CDR3 sequences, approximately 24% of them seen just once; the ten biggest clones take up around 27%. Study findings and constraints: No CDR3 amino acid sequences recurred among expanded clones across subjects, suggesting private repertoires in all groups. Expansion of TCR clones was greatest in HTLV-1-associated myelopathy and smallest in multiple sclerosis, where it fell below that of healthy controls.

The CDR3 totals 14 residues. Germline V gives CDR1 MGHDK, CDR2 SYGVNS. V shed 4 bases and J shed 7 bases, with 17 bases lying between them. This clonotype has ten or more counts. The antigen remains undetermined. The T cells used for sorted libraries numbered roughly 970,000, either CD4+ or CD8+. This receptor was identified in a man aged 45-60 years with HTLV-1-associated myelopathy (HAM/TSP). The chain has TRBV25-1 and TRBJ2-7, with D possibly matching TRBD2 (5 bases). The sequenced sample was CD4+ T cells from blood. CDR3 sequence reads: CASSGSGQVGEQYF. The DNA for the CDR3 is TGTGCCAGCAGTGGGAGCGGTCAGGTGGGGGAGCAGTACTTC.